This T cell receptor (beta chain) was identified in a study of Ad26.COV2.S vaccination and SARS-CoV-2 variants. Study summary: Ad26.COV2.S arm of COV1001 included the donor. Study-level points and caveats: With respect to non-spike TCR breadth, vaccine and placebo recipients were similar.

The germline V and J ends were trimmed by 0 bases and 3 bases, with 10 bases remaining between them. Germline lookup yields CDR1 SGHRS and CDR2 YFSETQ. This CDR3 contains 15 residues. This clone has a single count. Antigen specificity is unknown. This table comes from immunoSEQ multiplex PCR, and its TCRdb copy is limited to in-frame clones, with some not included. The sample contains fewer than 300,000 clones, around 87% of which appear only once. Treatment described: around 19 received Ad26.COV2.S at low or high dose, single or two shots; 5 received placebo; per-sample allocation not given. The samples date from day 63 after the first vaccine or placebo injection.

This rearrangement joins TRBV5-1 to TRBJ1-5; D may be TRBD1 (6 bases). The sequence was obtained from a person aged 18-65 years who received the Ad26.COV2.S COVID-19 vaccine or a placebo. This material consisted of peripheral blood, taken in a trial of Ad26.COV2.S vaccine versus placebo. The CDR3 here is CASSLEGEVNQPQHF. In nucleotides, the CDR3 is TGCGCCAGCAGCTTGGAGGGGGAAGTCAATCAGCCCCAGCATTTT.